Each of the 10 T cell receptor beta chains below was sequenced from the same sample in a study of regulatory T cells in long-lasting Graves disease. Documented time point: newly diagnosed GD, antithyroid drugs for less than 3 months. The authors made the TCR library using RNA they extracted from PBMCs. According to the study, TCR beta libraries were built with iRepertoire HTBI primers and CDR3-region Arm-PCR. TCRdb reprocessed the multiplex PCR reads via MiXCR and lists one record per CDR3 protein. The sample has some 500,000 distinct CDR3 sequences; roughly a sixth are singletons. The sample was also reused in another study, on T cells in Graves' hyperthyroidism and ophthalmopathy.

The sample was peripheral blood mononuclear cells (PBMCs), taken at new diagnosis, from a patient treated with antithyroid drugs. These receptors were collected from a woman aged 35-65 years with Graves disease.

The J gene is TRBJ2-1, the V gene TRBV4-1; a possible D gene is TRBD1 (5 bases). V was clipped by 1 base and J by 4 bases, with 8 bases between them. Germline lookup yields CDR1 MGHRA and CDR2 YSYEKL. This CDR3 is built from 14 residues. The CDR3 DNA follows: TGCGCCAGCAGCCAAGGACAGAGTTACAATGAGCAGTTCTTC. Protein sequence: CASSQGQSYNEQFF.

Ten or more counts support this clonotype. The chain carries TRBV30 and TRBJ1-5; tentative D call: TRBD1 (5 bases). CDR3 length equals 13 residues. V lost 1 base, J lost 7 bases, and 11 bases lay in between. The germline CDR1 and CDR2 sequences are GTSNPN and SVGIG (reference sequence). The CDR3 coding sequence is TGTGCCTGGAGTGAGGGGCCTGGACAGCCCCAGCATTTT. Encoded protein: CAWSEGPGQPQHF. Supplemented by reference TRBV30 and TRBJ1-5, the full variable domain reads SQTIHQWPATLVQPVGSPLSLECTVEGTSNPNLYWYRQAAGRGLQLLFYSVGIGQISSEVPQNLSASRPQDRQFILSSKKLLLSDSGFYLCAWSEGPGQPQHFGDGTRLSIL.

The V gene is TRBV6-5, the J gene TRBJ1-1; D remains ambiguous. Germline values: CDR1 MNHEY, CDR2 SVGAGI. V shed 0 bases and J shed 4 bases, with 9 bases lying between them. The CDR3 contains 14 residues. CDR3 amino acids: CASSYSNTVTEAFF. The CDR3, as DNA: TGTGCCAGCAGTTACTCGAATACCGTCACTGAAGCTTTCTTT.

This clonotype was seen a handful of times. The CDR3 sequence: CASRTTPGEAFF. The CDR3 DNA reads as TGTGCCAGCAGGACAACACCCGGGGAAGCTTTCTTT. The J gene is TRBJ1-1, the V gene TRBV7-9; D ambiguous. V was shortened by 6 bases and J by 8 bases, with 13 bases between the two germline ends. CDR1 is SEHNR, CDR2 FQNEAQ, per germline (reference sequence). This CDR3 has 12 amino acids.

This chain links TRBV6-2 or TRBV6-3 with TRBJ2-1, with D possibly being TRBD1 (5 bases). Gene TRBJ2-5 matches the end of the DNA better, so the J call may be wrong. Germline CDR1 reads MNHEY; CDR2 reads SVGEGT. The CDR3 is 15 amino acids. The CDR3 coding sequence is TGTGCCAGCAGTTACAAGTGGGGCCTCGGGGAGACCCAGTACTTC. Protein: CASSYKWGLGETQYF.

In its sample, this clonotype was seen many times. The rearrangement joins TRBV11-1 to TRBJ2-7; D remains unclear. This CDR3 is built from 14 residues. Germline V gene lookup returns CDR1 SGHAT and CDR2 FQDESV (reference sequence). The V gene lost 2 bases and the J gene lost 3 bases, with 11 bases spanning the gap. CDR3: CASSLLGNVYEQYF. The CDR3 DNA sequence: TGTGCCAGCAGCTTATTAGGGAACGTCTACGAGCAGTACTTC. Combining the CDR3 with reference TRBV11-1 and TRBJ2-7 gives the whole variable domain EAEVAQSPRYKITEKSQAVAFWCDPISGHATLYWYRQILGQGPELLVQFQDESVVDDSQLPKDRFSAERLKGVDSTLKIQPAELGDSAMYLCASSLLGNVYEQYFGPGTRLTVT.

This clonotype came up a few times. The chain uses TRBV2 and TRBJ1-6; D might be TRBD1 (5 bases). The germline V gene has CDR1 SNHLY and CDR2 FYNNEI. V was trimmed by 3 bases and J by 11 bases, leaving 14 bases between them. This CDR3 contains 14 residues. CDR3 residues: CASSEGSNRPPLHF. In DNA form, the CDR3 reads TGTGCCAGCAGTGAGGGTTCGAACAGGCCACCCCTCCACTTT.

The table lists this clonotype with many counts. The chain couples TRBV6-2 or TRBV6-3 to TRBJ2-7; 10 bases agree with TRBD1. The CDR3 sequence is 18 residues long. Per germline, CDR1 MNHEY and CDR2 SVGEGT. The ends lost 6 bases at V and 0 bases at J; junction bases unmatched: 14. CDR3 bases: TGTGCCAGCAGCAGGGACAGGGGATATATTCGGGGCTCCTACGAGCAGTACTTC. It is translated as CASSRDRGYIRGSYEQYF.

This clonotype was found many times. The rearrangement uses TRBV10-3 and TRBJ2-1, with TRBD2 as a possible D gene (6 bases). Germline lookup yields CDR1 ENHRY and CDR2 SYGVKD. Trimming cost V 3 bases and J 10 bases, with 19 bases left between them. This CDR3 is 15 amino acids long. The CDR3 here is CAISEAGTEGEEQFF. CDR3 nucleotides: TGTGCCATCAGTGAAGCCGGGACTGAGGGTGAAGAGCAGTTCTTC.

In this sample, this clonotype turned up many times. The chain combines TRBV2 with TRBJ1-1; 9 nucleotides line up with TRBD1. Germline V gives CDR1 SNHLY, CDR2 FYNNEI. J was trimmed by 2 bases and V by 7 bases; bases with no gene match: 8. This CDR3 region has 15 residues. CDR3 coding DNA: TGTGCCAGCAAGGGACAGGGACCCCCTAACACTGAAGCTTTCTTT. Protein: CASKGQGPPNTEAFF.